Following are 15 T cell receptor beta chains from one sample sequenced in a study of cytomegalovirus exposure and HLA in healthy donors. PCR was performed using 60 Vbeta and 13 Jbeta primers. TCRdb's table, derived via immunoSEQ multiplex PCR, lists solely in-frame clones and lacks some. Of about 150,000 clones listed, 60% to 75% were seen once; the top ten hold approximately 2.6%. The sample taken for sequencing was PBMCs. All receptors come from a man between 18 and 29 years old in good health and CMV-seronegative.

The genes are TRBV5-4 and TRBJ2-5, with 8 nucleotides matching TRBD1. Germline values: CDR1 SGHNT, CDR2 YYREEE (reference sequence). This CDR3 region has 15 residues. J lost 7 bases, V lost 3 bases, and 11 bases had no gene match. In DNA, the CDR3 is TGTGCCAGCAGCTGGGGGGACAGGAGCTCGGGGACCCAGTACTTC. Amino acids: CASSWGDRSSGTQYF.

V is TRBV21-1 and J is TRBJ2-1; TRBD2 is the table's D call, not checked against the DNA. TRBV21-1 is an annotated pseudogene. The CDR3 covers 17 residues. CDR3 amino acids: CASSKEDAGGRYNEQFF. The CDR3 nucleotides read TGTGCCAGCAGCAAAGAGGACGCGGGGGGAAGGTACAATGAGCAGTTCTTC.

The chain recombines TRBV7-6 with TRBJ1-1, with TRBD1 matching over 9 bases. The CDR3 is made up of 16 amino acids. From germline, CDR1 is SGHVS and CDR2 FNYEAQ. The V and J ends lost 1 base and 2 bases, in that order; junction bases with no gene match: 5. This CDR3 is CASSLEGTGINTEAFF. In DNA form, the CDR3 reads TGTGCCAGCAGCTTAGAAGGGACAGGGATAAACACTGAAGCTTTCTTT.

V is TRBV5-1 and J is TRBJ2-3; D might be TRBD2 (5 bases). Looked up from germline, CDR1 is SGHRS and CDR2 is YFSETQ. V was trimmed by 2 bases and J by 2 bases, leaving 9 bases between them. The CDR3 consists of 14 residues. CDR3 in amino acids: CASSFGEATDTQYF. CDR3 in DNA: TGCGCCAGCAGCTTCGGGGAAGCCACAGATACGCAGTATTTT.

The chain joins TRBV7-3 to TRBJ2-1, with no clear D. Germline CDR1 and CDR2: SGHTA and FQGTGA. V was clipped by 6 bases and J by 4 bases, with 10 bases between them. The CDR3 is 13 residues long. The CDR3 protein is CASRPTGYNEQFF. CDR3 coding DNA: TGTGCCAGCAGGCCAACCGGTTACAATGAGCAGTTCTTC.

Regarding this clone: One end of the junction does not line up with germline, which may come from a read error. This chain links TRBV6-6 with TRBJ2-4; no firm D call. The V gene's germline CDR1 is MNHNY and CDR2 SVGAGI (reference sequence). This CDR3 spans 13 amino acids. Here the CDR3 DNA reads TGTGCCAGCAGCTGGCCTCAAACAAACAGTCAGTACTTC. This gives the protein CASSWPQTNSQYF.

The V and J genes are TRBV6-5 and TRBJ1-5; 12 positions match TRBD1. V trimming: 4 bases; J trimming: 6 bases; junction bases outside the gene matches: 7. The CDR3 sequence is 16 residues long. Germline loops: CDR1 MNHEY, CDR2 SVGAGI. The CDR3 nucleotides read TGTGCCAGCAGTTCCGAGGGACAGGGGGCCATTCAGCCCCAGCATTTT. This sequence encodes CASSSEGQGAIQPQHF.

This chain connects TRBV6-4 to TRBJ1-5; a possible D gene is TRBD1 (5 bases). Looked up from germline, CDR1 is MRHNA and CDR2 is SNTAGT. V was pared by 6 bases and J by 2 bases, with 14 bases between. The CDR3 is 15 amino acids. Written as DNA, the CDR3 is TGTGCCAGCAGCGTACGGGGGGGTGGCAATCAGCCCCAGCATTTT. It encodes CASSVRGGGNQPQHF.

This clone was observed a handful of times. The gene calls are TRBV28 and TRBJ2-3, with TRBD2 matching 10 bases. CDR3 length: 16 residues. Germline V CDR1 and CDR2: MDHEN, SYDVKM. The V segment lost 3 bases and the J segment 1 base; nucleotides outside the gene matches: 4. CDR3 bases: TGTGCCAGCAGTTTCCCGAGCGGGGGGGGCACAGATACGCAGTATTTT. This translates into CASSFPSGGGTDTQYF.

The genes are TRBV2 and TRBJ1-2; D gene uncertain. With 2 bases removed from V and 8 bases from J, the gap between germline ends came to 12 bases. Germline-derived CDR1 and CDR2 are SNHLY and FYNNEI. The CDR3 extends over 13 amino acids. CDR3 protein: CASSESQPGGYTF. CDR3 sequence (DNA): TGTGCCAGCAGTGAAAGTCAGCCAGGAGGCTACACCTTC.

The chain is built from TRBV7-2 and TRBJ1-2; D call uncertain. Trimming removed 1 base at V and 2 bases at J, with 11 bases between. CDR3 size: 15 residues. Germline CDR1 is SGHTA and CDR2 is FQGNSA. The CDR3 spells CASSLDGGRNYGYTF. CDR3 in DNA: TGTGCCAGCAGCTTAGACGGCGGGCGGAACTATGGCTACACCTTC.

The V call is TRBV7-2, the J call TRBJ1-2; TRBD1 is a possible D gene (5 bases). Germline V CDR1 and CDR2: SGHTA, FQGNSA. The V and J ends lost 7 bases and 2 bases respectively, with 11 bases between them. The CDR3 is made up of 13 amino acids. CDR3: CASNLNRNYGYTF. The CDR3, as DNA: TGTGCCAGCAACCTCAACAGGAACTATGGCTACACCTTC.

The chain uses TRBV4-3 and TRBJ1-1; D is unresolved. Per the germline V gene, CDR1 is LGHNA and CDR2 is YSLEER. The CDR3 has 15 residues. Trimming took 0 bases from V and 0 from J, leaving 8 bases between them. CDR3 sequence: CASSQESGVNTEAFF. The DNA of the CDR3 is TGCGCCAGCAGCCAAGAGAGCGGGGTGAACACTGAAGCTTTCTTT.

CDR3 sequence (DNA): TGTGCCAGCAGCAGAGGACAGGGGGCTTTACACACCGGGGAGCTGTTTTTT. It specifies CASSRGQGALHTGELFF. This sequence joins TRBV7-9 and TRBJ2-2; 11 nucleotides line up with TRBD1. The CDR3 runs to 17 residues. The germline V gene has CDR1 SEHNR and CDR2 FQNEAQ (reference sequence). V shed 5 bases, J shed 3 bases, and the junction held 8 bases outside the gene matches.

The chain employs TRBV10-1 and TRBJ1-4; maybe TRBD1 (6 bases). CDR3 length: 15 residues. Germline CDR1 WNHNN, CDR2 SYGVQD (reference sequence). Between the trimmed V and J ends, which lost 3 bases and 8 bases, there was a span of 16 bases. CDR3 DNA: TGCGCCAGCAGTGACCCACGGGGTACAGGGGAAAAACTGTTTTTT. As protein: CASSDPRGTGEKLFF.